This T cell receptor beta chain is from a study of spatial heterogeneity in lung cancer. Study-level background: Among detected sequences, beta-chain ones consistently exceeded alpha-chain ones in number. Averaged across combinations, each unique TCR and UMI pairing appeared more than ten times in raw reads, which were uncorrected.

Every molecule of TCR cDNA had its own unique molecular identifier. In TCRdb, the 5' RACE reads were re-called with MiXCR into one record per CDR3 protein. The repertoire holds roughly 2,000 distinct CDR3 sequences, with around 10% as singletons. With regard to this clonotype: A clone one base away is much larger, so this may be a read error. This beta chain represents an off-target read in a library built for alpha chains; its size is of limited meaning.

Time point defined: sample taken at primary tumor resection. Tumor, nontumor lung or frozen PBMC supplied whole RNA that was sequenced unsorted. Donors were 72 untreated early-stage non-small cell lung cancer patients. This CDR3 has 18 amino acids. The germline CDR1 and CDR2 sequences are SEHNR and FQNEAQ (reference sequence). V dropped 5 bases and J dropped 9 bases, with 29 bases sitting between them. The sequence derives from a male donor with early-stage non-small cell lung cancer. The specimen was normal lung tissue next to the tumor, collected at surgery. The rearrangement joins TRBV7-9 to TRBJ2-1, with a tentative D call TRBD1 (5 bases). CDR3 loop: CASSPHKGTRSTDSEQFF. The CDR3 nucleotides are TGTGCCAGCAGCCCTCACAAAGGCACTCGCTCGACAGACAGTGAGCAGTTCTTC.